These 28 T cell receptor beta chains were all obtained from the same sample, sequenced in a study of cytomegalovirus exposure and HLA in healthy donors. The PCR used 60 Vbeta and 13 Jbeta primers. Method: immunoSEQ multiplex PCR; TCRdb's copy keeps in-frame clones and lacks some. The sample contains about 150,000 clones, roughly 80% of which appear only once. The sequenced sample was PBMCs. The receptor set was obtained from a man between 18 and 35 years old in good health and CMV-seronegative.

The chain carries TRBV4-2 and TRBJ2-5; D gene unclear. Trimming stripped 4 bases from V and 2 bases from J, with 11 bases between. Per germline, CDR1 LGHNA and CDR2 YNFKEQ. This CDR3 is 14 amino acids long. CDR3 in DNA: TGTGCCAGCAGCCGATCAGGTTTTCAAGAGACCCAGTACTTC. Translated: CASSRSGFQETQYF.

This chain connects TRBV7-9 to TRBJ2-1; D might be TRBD2 (5 bases). Germline V CDR1 and CDR2: SEHNR, FQNEAQ (reference sequence). The CDR3 runs 10 residues. V was pared by 8 bases and J by 6 bases, with 5 bases between. The CDR3 sequence is CASRGNEQFF. The CDR3 region has the DNA TGTGCCAGCCGGGGCAATGAGCAGTTCTTC. Variable domain in full (rest from reference TRBV7-9 and TRBJ2-1): DTGVSQNPRHKITKRGQNVTFRCDPISEHNRLYWYRQTLGQGPEFLTYFQNEAQLEKSRLLSDRFSAERPKGSFSTLEIQRTEQGDSAMYLCASRGNEQFFGPGTRLTVL.

This clone was counted a single time. The chain is built from TRBV4-1 and TRBJ2-1; possibly TRBD2 for D (7 bases). The CDR3 is 15 amino acids. Trimming removed 1 base at V and 9 bases at J, with 16 bases between. Germline CDR1 reads MGHRA; CDR2 reads YSYEKL. The CDR3 nucleotides read TGCGCCAGCAGCCAAGGACGGGGGGCAGTGAGTGAGCAGTTCTTC. Protein: CASSQGRGAVSEQFF.

V and J are TRBV19 and TRBJ1-5; possible D gene TRBD1, 5 bases. Germline lookup yields CDR1 LNHDA and CDR2 SQIVND (reference sequence). This CDR3 spans 15 amino acids. The V end lost 5 bases, the J end lost 0 bases, and 11 bases lay between the germline ends. CDR3 coding DNA: TGTGCCAGTAGTGGGGCTGATTATAGCAATCAGCCCCAGCATTTT. This gives the protein CASSGADYSNQPQHF.

The CDR3 coding sequence is TGCGCCAGCAGCCCCGTTTCTGACACTGAAGCTTTCTTT. This sequence encodes CASSPVSDTEAFF. V gene TRBV5-1 combines with J gene TRBJ1-1; D gene unclear. In germline, CDR1 is SGHRS, CDR2 YFSETQ. V dropped 4 bases and J dropped 3 bases, with 10 bases sitting between them. The CDR3 is made up of 13 amino acids.

This clone was detected only a few times. The chain employs TRBV7-9 and TRBJ2-3; no clear D. CDR1 and CDR2 (germline): SEHNR, FQNEAQ (reference sequence). The V end lost 1 base, the J end lost 6 bases, and 11 bases lay between the germline ends. CDR3 size: 14 residues. The CDR3 protein is CASSLVPSPDTQYF. Here the CDR3 DNA reads TGTGCCAGCAGCTTAGTCCCCTCTCCCGATACGCAGTATTTT.

This chain links TRBV4-1 with TRBJ1-5; 11 bases map to TRBD1. Germline CDR1 and CDR2: MGHRA and YSYEKL. Unmatched junction bases numbered 11, after V lost 2 bases and J lost 2 bases. This CDR3 has 19 amino acids. CDR3 loop: CASSQTGTGGFNGNQPQHF. CDR3 coding DNA: TGCGCCAGCAGCCAAACCGGGACAGGGGGATTTAACGGCAATCAGCCCCAGCATTTT.

The chain combines TRBV5-4 with TRBJ2-2, with 7 bases lining up with TRBD1. V shed 4 bases and J 8 bases; nucleotides not matched to a gene: 5. The CDR3 is 13 residues long. Germline V gene data show CDR1 as SGHNT and CDR2 as YYREEE (reference sequence). The CDR3 coding sequence is TGTGCCAGCAGCGCTGGACAGGTTGGGGAGCTGTTTTTT. Translated, it gives CASSAGQVGELFF.

The CDR3 sequence: CASRAQGTAFF. The DNA for the CDR3 is TGTGCCAGCAGGGCCCAGGGGACCGCTTTCTTT. The genes are TRBV28 and TRBJ1-1; tentatively, D is TRBD1 (6 bases). The V and J ends lost 6 bases and 11 bases respectively, with 13 bases between them. The CDR3 extends over 11 amino acids. The V gene's germline CDR1 is MDHEN and CDR2 SYDVKM.

V gene TRBV9 combines with J gene TRBJ1-1; D call uncertain. V lost 0 bases and J lost 5, with 17 bases in between. Per the germline V gene, CDR1 is SGDLS and CDR2 is YYNGEE. CDR3 length: 16 amino acids. The CDR3 protein is CASSVASRGRGTEAFF. The CDR3 DNA follows: TGTGCCAGCAGCGTAGCTAGTCGGGGAAGAGGGACTGAAGCTTTCTTT.

The chain couples TRBV9 to TRBJ2-2; 7 nucleotides align to TRBD2. The CDR3 loop spans 15 amino acids. The germline CDR1 and CDR2 sequences are SGDLS and YYNGEE. V lost 3 bases, J lost 5 bases, and 7 bases stayed unmatched. Here the CDR3 reads CASSETSQGTGELFF. Here the CDR3 DNA reads TGTGCCAGCAGCGAGACTAGCCAAGGTACCGGGGAGCTGTTTTTT.

The chain is built from TRBV7-9 and TRBJ2-7; the D is unclear. Germline values: CDR1 SEHNR, CDR2 FQNEAQ (reference sequence). The germline V and J ends were trimmed by 5 bases and 0 bases, with 8 bases remaining between them. This CDR3 is built from 13 residues. The CDR3 DNA follows: TGTGCCAGCAGCCCAGTTACCTCCTACGAGCAGTACTTC. Its protein product is CASSPVTSYEQYF.

This sequence joins TRBV7-9 and TRBJ2-3; 8 nucleotides align to TRBD2. V was clipped by 5 bases and J by 2 bases; unmatched bases: 15. Germline CDR1 SEHNR, CDR2 FQNEAQ (reference sequence). CDR3 length: 18 amino acids. The CDR3 DNA is TGTGCCAGCAGCCATCCCCCGGGTAGCGGGGAATACACAGATACGCAGTATTTT. Translation gives CASSHPPGSGEYTDTQYF.

This chain joins TRBV7-8 and TRBJ2-1; 8 nucleotides line up with TRBD2. The CDR3 loop spans 12 amino acids. The V gene's germline CDR1 is SGHVS and CDR2 FQNEAQ. J lost 8 bases, V lost 5 bases, and 2 bases had no gene match. In DNA form, the CDR3 reads TGTGCCAGCAGCCCGGGGGGGGATGAGCAGTTCTTC. It specifies CASSPGGDEQFF.

This clone was seen more than once but under ten times. This sequence joins TRBV6-1 and TRBJ2-7; TRBD2 aligns across 9 bases. After removal of 6 bases from V and 9 bases from J, the junction contained 9 bases not matched to a gene. The germline gives CDR1 MNHNS, CDR2 SASEGT. The length of the CDR3 is 13 residues. Here the CDR3 reads CASRVAGEGAQYF. The CDR3 coding sequence is TGTGCCAGCAGGGTAGCGGGAGAAGGGGCGCAGTACTTC.

The rearrangement uses TRBV9 and TRBJ1-4, with unresolved D. In germline, CDR1 is SGDLS, CDR2 YYNGEE. This CDR3 spans 13 amino acids. Between the trimmed V and J ends, which lost 0 bases and 10 bases, there was a span of 10 bases. The CDR3 DNA reads as TGTGCCAGCAGCGTAGCTCTTTCCGGAAAACTGTTTTTT. Translating it yields CASSVALSGKLFF.

This clone was detected a few times. The chain carries TRBV28 and TRBJ2-6; a possible D gene is TRBD2 (6 bases). CDR1 MDHEN and CDR2 SYDVKM come from the germline V gene. Trimming stripped 3 bases from V and 0 bases from J, with 12 bases between. The CDR3 totals 17 residues. CDR3 in amino acids: CASSLRGISSGANVLTF. DNA for the CDR3: TGTGCCAGCAGTTTGCGGGGAATTAGCTCTGGGGCCAACGTCCTGACTTTC. The variable domain in full, completed from reference TRBV28 and TRBJ2-6, reads DVKVTQSSRYLVKRTGEKVFLECVQDMDHENMFWYRQDPGLGLRLIYFSYDVKMKEKGDIPEGYSVSREKKERFSLILESASTNQTSMYLCASSLRGISSGANVLTFGAGSRLTVL.

This clone was found a few times. The chain links TRBV19 to TRBJ2-7, with 9 nucleotides matching TRBD1. This CDR3 has 13 residues. Looked up from germline, CDR1 is LNHDA and CDR2 is SQIVND (reference sequence). Germline trimming cut 10 bases from V and 0 bases from J; bases unmatched to any gene: 4. Here the CDR3 reads CATGTGNSYEQYF. CDR3 sequence (DNA): TGTGCCACCGGGACAGGGAACTCCTACGAGCAGTACTTC.

V gene TRBV7-8 combines with J gene TRBJ2-5; the match to TRBD2 covers 8 bases. The CDR3 is 16 residues long. The trim removed 2 bases at V and 5 bases at J, leaving 10 bases unmatched. Germline V gene data show CDR1 as SGHVS and CDR2 as FQNEAQ. In nucleotides, the CDR3 is TGTGCCAGCAGCTTAATAGGGACCGGGACTAGTGAGACCCAGTACTTC. Residues: CASSLIGTGTSETQYF.

V usage is TRBV4-1 and J usage is TRBJ2-7; D is perhaps TRBD1 (6 bases). Trimming cost V 3 bases and J 4 bases, with 16 bases left between them. Germline-derived CDR1 and CDR2 are MGHRA and YSYEKL. The CDR3 extends over 15 amino acids. The CDR3 nucleotides read TGCGCCAGCAGCCAGGACAGAGGCCGCTATTACGAGCAGTACTTC. It codes for CASSQDRGRYYEQYF.

The chain links TRBV5-4 to TRBJ2-2; a possible D gene is TRBD2 (6 bases). The CDR3 is 15 residues long. V lost 0 bases and J 3 bases, leaving 9 bases between the germline ends. Germline V gene lookup returns CDR1 SGHNT and CDR2 YYREEE (reference sequence). Written as DNA, the CDR3 is TGTGCCAGCAGCTTGGGTAGCGGCGACACCGGGGAGCTGTTTTTT. Translating it yields CASSLGSGDTGELFF.

The chain has TRBV11-3 and TRBJ2-1; 12 bases are a match to TRBD2. The length of the CDR3 is 14 residues. CDR1 is SGHNT, CDR2 YENEEA, per germline. V shed 2 bases, J shed 10 bases, and the junction held 3 bases outside the gene matches. The CDR3: CASSLRLAGDEQFF. CDR3 DNA: TGTGCCAGCAGCTTACGACTAGCGGGAGACGAGCAGTTCTTC.

The gene calls are TRBV2 and TRBJ1-1, with TRBD1 as a possible D gene (6 bases). Germline CDR1 is SNHLY and CDR2 is FYNNEI. There are 14 residues in the CDR3. V was shortened by 11 bases and J by 5 bases, with 21 bases between the two germline ends. DNA of the CDR3: TGTGCCCGCTGGGAATTGTGGGGGCTGACTGAAGCTTTCTTT. This translates into CARWELWGLTEAFF.

This clone was found once. This chain uses TRBV9 with TRBJ2-3; D may be TRBD2 (5 bases). V lost 3 bases to trimming and J lost 2 bases, with 13 bases between them. The CDR3 covers 15 residues. Germline assignment: CDR1 SGDLS and CDR2 YYNGEE. CDR3 bases: TGTGCCAGCAGCGCCCTAGCTGGGCCCACAGATACGCAGTATTTT. Its protein is CASSALAGPTDTQYF.

The V gene is TRBV7-9, the J gene TRBJ2-2; weak D call: TRBD2 (7 bases). The length of the CDR3 is 14 residues. CDR1 is SEHNR and CDR2 is FQNEAQ in the germline V gene (reference sequence). With 5 bases removed from V and 2 bases from J, the gap between germline ends came to 9 bases. The CDR3 loop is CASSPGGNTGELFF. CDR3 in DNA: TGTGCCAGCAGCCCGGGGGGCAACACCGGGGAGCTGTTTTTT.

The chain carries TRBV10-3 and TRBJ1-1; 7 nucleotides line up with TRBD1. CDR1 is ENHRY, CDR2 SYGVKD, per germline. Losses at the gene ends were 6 bases for V and 8 bases for J; bases not matched to a gene: 9. The CDR3 loop spans 13 amino acids. The CDR3 reads CAIRGTDALEAFF. DNA of the CDR3: TGTGCCATCAGGGGGACAGATGCCTTGGAAGCTTTCTTT.

The CDR3 nucleotides read TGTGCCAGCAGTACGGCCGGGACTAGCGGGACCGGGGAGCTGTTTTTT. It codes for CASSTAGTSGTGELFF. V and J are TRBV28 and TRBJ2-2; 12 nucleotides align to TRBD2. Germline CDR1 is MDHEN and CDR2 is SYDVKM. The CDR3 runs 16 residues. V trimming: 5 bases; J trimming: 5 bases; junction bases outside the gene matches: 6.

J is TRBJ1-2 and V is TRBV7-3, with D maybe TRBD1 (6 bases). Trimming cost V 5 bases and J 4 bases, with 11 bases left between them. Germline V gene lookup returns CDR1 SGHTA and CDR2 FQGTGA. The CDR3 totals 13 residues. The chain's CDR3 is CASSAGEGYGYTF. The CDR3 nucleotides read TGTGCCAGCAGCGCAGGGGAGGGCTATGGCTACACCTTC.